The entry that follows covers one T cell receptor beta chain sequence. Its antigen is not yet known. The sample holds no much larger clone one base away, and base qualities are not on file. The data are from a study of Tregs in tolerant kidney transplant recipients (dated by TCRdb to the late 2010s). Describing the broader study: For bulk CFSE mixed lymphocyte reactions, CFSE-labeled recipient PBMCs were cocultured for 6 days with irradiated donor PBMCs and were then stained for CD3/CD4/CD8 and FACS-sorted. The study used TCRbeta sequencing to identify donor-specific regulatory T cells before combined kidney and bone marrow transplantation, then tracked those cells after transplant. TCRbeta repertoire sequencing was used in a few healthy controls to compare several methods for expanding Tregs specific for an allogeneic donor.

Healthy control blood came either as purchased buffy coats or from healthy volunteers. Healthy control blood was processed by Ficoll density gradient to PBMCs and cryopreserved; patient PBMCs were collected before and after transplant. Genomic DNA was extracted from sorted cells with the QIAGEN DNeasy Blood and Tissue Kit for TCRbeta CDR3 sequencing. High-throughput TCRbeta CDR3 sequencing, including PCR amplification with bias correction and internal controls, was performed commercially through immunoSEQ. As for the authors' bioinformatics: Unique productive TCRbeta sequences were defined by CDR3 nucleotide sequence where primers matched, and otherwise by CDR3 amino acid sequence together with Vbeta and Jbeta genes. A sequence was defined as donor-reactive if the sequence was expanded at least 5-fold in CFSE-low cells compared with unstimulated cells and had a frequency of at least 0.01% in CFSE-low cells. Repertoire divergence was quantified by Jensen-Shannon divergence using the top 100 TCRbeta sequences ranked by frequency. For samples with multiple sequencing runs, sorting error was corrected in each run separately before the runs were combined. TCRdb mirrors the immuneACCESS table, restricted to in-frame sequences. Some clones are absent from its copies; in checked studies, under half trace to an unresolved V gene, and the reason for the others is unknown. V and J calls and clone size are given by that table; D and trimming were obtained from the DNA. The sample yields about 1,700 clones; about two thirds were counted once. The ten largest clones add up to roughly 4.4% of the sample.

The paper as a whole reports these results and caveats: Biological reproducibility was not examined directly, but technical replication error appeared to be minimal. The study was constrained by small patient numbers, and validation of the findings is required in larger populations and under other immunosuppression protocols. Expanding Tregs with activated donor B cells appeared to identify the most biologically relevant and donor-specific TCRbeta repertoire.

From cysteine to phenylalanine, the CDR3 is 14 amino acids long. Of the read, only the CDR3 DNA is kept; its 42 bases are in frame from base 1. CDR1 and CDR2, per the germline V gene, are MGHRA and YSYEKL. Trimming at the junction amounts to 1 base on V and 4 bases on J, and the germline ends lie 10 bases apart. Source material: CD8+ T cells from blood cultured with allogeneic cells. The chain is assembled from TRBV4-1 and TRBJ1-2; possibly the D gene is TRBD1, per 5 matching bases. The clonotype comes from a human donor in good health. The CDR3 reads CASSQVGVFYGYTF. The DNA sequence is TGCGCCAGCAGCCAAGTAGGGGTTTTCTATGGCTACACCTTC.